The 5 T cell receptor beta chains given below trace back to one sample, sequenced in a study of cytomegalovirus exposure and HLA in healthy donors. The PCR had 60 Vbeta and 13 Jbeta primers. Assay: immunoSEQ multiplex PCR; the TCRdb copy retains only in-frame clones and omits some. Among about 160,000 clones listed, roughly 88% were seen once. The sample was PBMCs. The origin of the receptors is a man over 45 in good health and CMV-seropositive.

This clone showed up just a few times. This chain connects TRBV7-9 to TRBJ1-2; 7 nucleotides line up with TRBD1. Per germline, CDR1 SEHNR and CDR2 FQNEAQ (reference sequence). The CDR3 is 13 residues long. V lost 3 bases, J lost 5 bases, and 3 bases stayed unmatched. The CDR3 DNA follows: TGTGCCAGCAGCTTCGGGACAGTATATGGCTACACCTTC. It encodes CASSFGTVYGYTF.

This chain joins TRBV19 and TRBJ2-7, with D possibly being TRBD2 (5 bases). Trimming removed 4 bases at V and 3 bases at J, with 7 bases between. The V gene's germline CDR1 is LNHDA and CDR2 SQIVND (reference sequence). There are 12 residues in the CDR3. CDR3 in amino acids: CASSSGYYEQYF. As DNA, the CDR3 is TGTGCCAGTAGTAGCGGGTACTACGAGCAGTACTTC.

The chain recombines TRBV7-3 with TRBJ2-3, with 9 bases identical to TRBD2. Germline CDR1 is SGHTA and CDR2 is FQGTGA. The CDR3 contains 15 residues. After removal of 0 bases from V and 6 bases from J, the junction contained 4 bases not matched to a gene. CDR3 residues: CASSLTSLAGDTQYF. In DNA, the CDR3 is TGTGCCAGCAGCTTAACGTCGCTAGCGGGGGATACGCAGTATTTT. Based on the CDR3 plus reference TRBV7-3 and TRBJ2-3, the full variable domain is GAGVSQTPSNKVTEKGKYVELRCDPISGHTALYWYRQSLGQGPEFLIYFQGTGAADDSGLPNDRFFAVRPEGSVSTLKIQRTERGDSAVYLCASSLTSLAGDTQYFGPGTRLTVL.

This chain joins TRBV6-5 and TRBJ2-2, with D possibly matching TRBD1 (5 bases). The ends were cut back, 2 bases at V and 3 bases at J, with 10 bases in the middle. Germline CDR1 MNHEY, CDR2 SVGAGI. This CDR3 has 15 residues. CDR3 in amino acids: CASSYMGPHTGELFF. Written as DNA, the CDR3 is TGTGCCAGCAGTTACATGGGGCCGCACACCGGGGAGCTGTTTTTT.

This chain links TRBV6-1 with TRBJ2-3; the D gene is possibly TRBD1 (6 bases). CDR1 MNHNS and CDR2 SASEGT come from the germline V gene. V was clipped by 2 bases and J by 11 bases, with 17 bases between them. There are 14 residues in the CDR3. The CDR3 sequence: CASSEIPGQREQYF. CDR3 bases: TGTGCCAGCAGTGAAATCCCTGGACAGCGTGAGCAGTATTTT.